This TCR beta chain was sequenced during a study of T-cell memory formation after mild COVID-19. Study details: TCR clusters were mostly confined to one donor each. Regarding the study as a whole: Clones that got smaller from day 15 to 85 had even CD4/CD8, while clones growing later tipped toward CD4+.

This clonotype was picked up a small number of times. Its target is not known. Each CDR3 protein is one row after TCRdb ran MiXCR on the 5' RACE reads. The repertoire holds roughly 150,000 distinct CDR3 sequences, with about 14% as singletons. Source material: PBMCs or a T cell subset sorted from them (not recorded which). The receptor was derived from an adult woman who had mild COVID-19 (a few samples of this study predate the infection). Cell type and time point are not known.

In DNA, the CDR3 is TGTGCCAGAAGCTTGAGATCGGACAGGGGTATCGATGAGCAGTTCTTC. Translating it yields CARSLRSDRGIDEQFF. This chain links TRBV5-3 with TRBJ2-1, with 9 bases matching TRBD1. TRBV5-3 is an ORF, with its function uncertain. Unmatched junction bases numbered 10, after V lost 1 base and J lost 8 bases. The CDR3 sequence is 16 residues long.